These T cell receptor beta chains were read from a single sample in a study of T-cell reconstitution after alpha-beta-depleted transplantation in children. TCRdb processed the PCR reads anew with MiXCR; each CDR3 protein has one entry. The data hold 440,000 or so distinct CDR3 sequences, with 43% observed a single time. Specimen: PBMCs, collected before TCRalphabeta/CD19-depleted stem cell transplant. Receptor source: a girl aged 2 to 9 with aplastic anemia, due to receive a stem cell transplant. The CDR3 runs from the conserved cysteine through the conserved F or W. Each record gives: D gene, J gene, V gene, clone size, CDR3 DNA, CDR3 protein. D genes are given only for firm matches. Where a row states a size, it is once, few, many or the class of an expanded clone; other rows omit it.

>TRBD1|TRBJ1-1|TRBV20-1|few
TGCAGTGCTAGAGATCGGACAGGGCACACTGAAGCTTTCTTT
CSARDRTGHTEAFF
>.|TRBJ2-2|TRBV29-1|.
TGCAGCGTGCATGTAGCCTCTGAGCTGTTTTTT
CSVHVASELFF
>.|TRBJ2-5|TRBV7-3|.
TGTGCCAGCAGCTTAACGGGTCCGTTAAGATCAGAGACCCAGTACTTC
CASSLTGPLRSETQYF
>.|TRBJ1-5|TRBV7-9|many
TGTGCCAGCAGCCTTCAGAGCCAGCCCCAGCATTTT
CASSLQSQPQHF
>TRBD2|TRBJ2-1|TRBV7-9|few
TGTGCCAGCAGTCCTAGCGGGAGTTTCTCCTACAATGAGCAGTTCTTC
CASSPSGSFSYNEQFF
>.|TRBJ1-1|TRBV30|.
TGTGCCTGGAAGAGGCCTTCCTTGAACACTGAAGCTTTCTTT
CAWKRPSLNTEAFF
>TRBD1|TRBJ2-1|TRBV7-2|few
TGTGCCAGCAGCTTAGCGGGCGGGACAGGGGGCCTCTATGAGCAGTTCTTC
CASSLAGGTGGLYEQFF
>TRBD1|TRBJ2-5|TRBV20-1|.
TGCAGTGCTTCAGACAGGGTGAAAAAGACCCAGTACTTC
CSASDRVKKTQYF
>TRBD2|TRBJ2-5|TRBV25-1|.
TGTGCCAGCAGTCCTCGATCAAGCCTCGGGAGGGAGACCCAGTACTTC
CASSPRSSLGRETQYF
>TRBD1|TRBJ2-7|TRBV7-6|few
TGTGCCAGCAGCCCGACGACAGGGTACCACGAGCAGTACTTC
CASSPTTGYHEQYF
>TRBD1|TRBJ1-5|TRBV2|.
TGTGCCAGCAAGGACAGGGGTGGGTATCAGCCCCAGCATTTT
CASKDRGGYQPQHF
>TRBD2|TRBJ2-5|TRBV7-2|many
TGTGCCAGCAGCTTAGAAGTAGCGGGAGGGAAGACCCAGTACTTC
CASSLEVAGGKTQYF
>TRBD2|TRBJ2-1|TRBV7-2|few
TGTGCCAGCAGCTTAGCGTGGGGATCGACTAGCGGGAACTACAATGAGCAGTTCTTC
CASSLAWGSTSGNYNEQFF
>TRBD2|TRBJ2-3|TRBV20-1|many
TGCAGTGCTTGGACTAGCGGGATAGATACGCAGTATTTT
CSAWTSGIDTQYF
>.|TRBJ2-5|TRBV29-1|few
TGCAGCGTCGGGACTCCCAGGGGCCAAGAGACCCAGTACTTC
CSVGTPRGQETQYF
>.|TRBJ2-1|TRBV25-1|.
TGTGCCAGCAGAGCATTGGATGAGCAGTTCTTC
CASRALDEQFF
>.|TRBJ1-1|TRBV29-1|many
TGCAGCGTTGAAGGCAGGATGAACACTGAAGCTTTCTTT
CSVEGRMNTEAFF
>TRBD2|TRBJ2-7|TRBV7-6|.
TGTGCCAGCAGCTTAGACCCGCCTAGCGGGGGATATAACGAGCAGTACTTC
CASSLDPPSGGYNEQYF
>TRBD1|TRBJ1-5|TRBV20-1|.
TGCAGTGCTCTCCGGGACAGGAACACATATAGCAATCAGCCCCAGCATTTT
CSALRDRNTYSNQPQHF
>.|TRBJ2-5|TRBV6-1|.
TGTGCCAGCAGACTTCCGGGGGCCGAAGAGACCCAGTACTTC
CASRLPGAEETQYF
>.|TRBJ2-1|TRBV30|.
TGTGCCTGGAGTGTAGGGTTGAGGAATGAGCAGTTCTTC
CAWSVGLRNEQFF
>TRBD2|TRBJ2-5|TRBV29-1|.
TGCAGCGTGGGGACTAGCGGGAGTGCCCGAGAGACCCAGTACTTC
CSVGTSGSARETQYF
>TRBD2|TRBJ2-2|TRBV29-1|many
TGCAGCGTTGAAGGTGGTAGCGGGAGGTTAACCGGGGAGCTGTTTTTT
CSVEGGSGRLTGELFF
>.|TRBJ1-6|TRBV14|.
TGTGCCAGCAGCCCGGCCTGGGGGAATTCACCCCTCCACTTT
CASSPAWGNSPLHF
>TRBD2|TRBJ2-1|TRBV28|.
TGTGCCAGCAGTTCCTGGACTAGCGGGGAGGTTTACAATGAGCAGTTCTTC
CASSSWTSGEVYNEQFF
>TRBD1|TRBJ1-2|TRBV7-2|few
TGTGCCAGCAGCTTAGCGGACAGGGTCAACTATGGCTACACCTTC
CASSLADRVNYGYTF
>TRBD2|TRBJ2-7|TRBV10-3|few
TGTGCCATCAGCGACAACTCGAGAGGACTAGCGGAGACCTACGAGCAGTACTTC
CAISDNSRGLAETYEQYF
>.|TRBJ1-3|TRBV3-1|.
TGTGCCTGCACCCAAGATCCGTCGGGGGACTCTGGAAACACCATATATTTT
CACTQDPSGDSGNTIYF
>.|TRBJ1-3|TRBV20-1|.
TGCAGTGCTAGGGGCCCGACTGGAAACACCATATATTTT
CSARGPTGNTIYF
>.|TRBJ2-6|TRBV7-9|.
TGTGCCAGCAAGTACGGGAGCTCTGGGGCCAACGTCCTGACTTTC
CASKYGSSGANVLTF
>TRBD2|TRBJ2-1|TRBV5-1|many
TGCGCCAGCAGCCTGTTAAGCGGGAGGTCCTCCTACAATGAGCAGTTCTTC
CASSLLSGRSSYNEQFF